The rows below give T cell receptor beta chains drawn from one sample of a study of blood T cells in healthy people across ages. MiXCR, run by TCRdb on the 5' RACE reads, gives a single entry per CDR3 protein. In the table there are about 670,000 distinct CDR3 sequences, around 41% of which are singletons. The source material was blood. These receptors were taken from an elderly man in good health. CDR3s leave out the opening cysteine and the closing phenylalanine or tryptophan. The size of a clone is reported for some rows only, either as once, few or many, or as a class for expanded clones.

V	length	size	J	CDR3
TRBV9	15	few	TRBJ2-1	ASSPLSGTGSYNEQF
TRBV9	11	few	TRBJ2-1	ASSPQTGDEQF
TRBV20-1	10	NA	TRBJ2-1	SAIGSVNEQI
TRBV5-6	14	many	TRBJ2-5	ASSLFRGLNRETQY
TRBV10-3	12	once	TRBJ2-7	AISKLDTDNEQY
TRBV15	14	NA	TRBJ1-5	ATSREDSYSNQPQH
TRBV5-5	19	NA	TRBJ2-7	ASSLTATSGLVSARSRGQY
TRBV20-1	13	NA	TRBJ2-2	SATREGTSTGELF
TRBV5-1	17	NA	TRBJ2-3	ASSLVKGGSGGPTDTQY
TRBV5-6	14	few	NA	ASSFSGLRTGQTQY
TRBV27	13	few	TRBJ2-1	ASTGLAGKYNEQF
TRBV3-1	12	NA	TRBJ1-2	ASSQEGRNYGYT
TRBV6-2/TRBV6-3	13	NA	TRBJ1-5	ACSYPGQAVQPQH
TRBV4-3	14	many	TRBJ2-1	ASSHGDRVIYNEQF
TRBV20-1	12	NA	TRBJ2-3	SAGGGLAADTQY
TRBV7-2	14	few	TRBJ2-7	ASSLASRVDSYEQY
TRBV20-1	13	NA	TRBJ2-1	SALASRPHYNEQF
TRBV24-1	15	few	NA	ATSDYVRGANCYEQY
TRBV3-1	12	NA	TRBJ1-1	ASSYGQPNAEAF
TRBV6-5	14	NA	TRBJ2-3	ASSFRRVQGTDTQY
TRBV3-1	15	NA	TRBJ1-5	ASSQDFDTLGNQPQH
TRBV7-2	15	few	TRBJ2-4	ASSLVGTPVAKNIQY
TRBV7-2	12	NA	TRBJ1-6	ASSLRPKGSPLH
TRBV6-1	14	NA	TRBJ1-1	ASSEFQFSGNTEAF
TRBV20-1	9	NA	TRBJ2-5	SATGLVGAY
TRBV27	12	NA	TRBJ2-7	ASSFSSGSDEQY
TRBV7-2	12	few	TRBJ1-1	ASSPERGRSEAF
TRBV7-2	10	many	TRBJ2-7	ASSPARYEQY
TRBV6-2/TRBV6-3	12	many	TRBJ2-7	ASSRLGTGYEQY
TRBV5-1	13	NA	TRBJ1-4	ASSLRGPEGEKLF
TRBV11-3	14	few	TRBJ2-1	ASSLESLAGEGEQF
TRBV7-9	13	NA	TRBJ2-2	ASRPGTGNTGELF
TRBV24-1	12	NA	TRBJ1-5	ATSDREVWQPQH
TRBV4-2	14	few	TRBJ2-3	ASSRDRRISTDTQY
TRBV28	18	few	TRBJ2-6	ASSHRRPGTESSGANVLT
TRBV20-1	11	many	TRBJ1-2	SAITGTHLGYT
TRBV2	12	NA	TRBJ1-5	ASGEGGKRQPQH
TRBV7-2	13	many	TRBJ2-3	ASSFGSESTDTQY
TRBV20-1	11	NA	TRBJ2-5	SARARAGETQY
TRBV14	12	NA	TRBJ1-1	ASSIDRGGTEAF
TRBV5-1	13	NA	TRBJ2-2	ASSQIAGVGGELF